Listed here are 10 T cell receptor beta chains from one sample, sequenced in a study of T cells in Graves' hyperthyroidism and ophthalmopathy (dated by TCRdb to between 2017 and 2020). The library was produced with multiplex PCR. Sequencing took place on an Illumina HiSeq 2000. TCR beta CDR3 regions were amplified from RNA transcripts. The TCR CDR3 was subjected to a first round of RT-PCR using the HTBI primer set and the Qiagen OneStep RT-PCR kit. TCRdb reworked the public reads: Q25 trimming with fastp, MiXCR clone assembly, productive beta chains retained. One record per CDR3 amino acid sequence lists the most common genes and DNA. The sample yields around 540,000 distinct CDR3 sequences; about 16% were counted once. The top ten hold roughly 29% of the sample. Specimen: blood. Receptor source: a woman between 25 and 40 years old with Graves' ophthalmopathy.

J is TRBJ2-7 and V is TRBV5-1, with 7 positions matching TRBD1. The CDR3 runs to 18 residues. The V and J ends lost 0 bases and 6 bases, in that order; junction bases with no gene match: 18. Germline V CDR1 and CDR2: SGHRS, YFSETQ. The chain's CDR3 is CASSLVGQTPTIHSEQYF. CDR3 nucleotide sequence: TGCGCCAGCAGCTTGGTGGGACAGACACCGACTATCCACAGCGAGCAGTACTTC.

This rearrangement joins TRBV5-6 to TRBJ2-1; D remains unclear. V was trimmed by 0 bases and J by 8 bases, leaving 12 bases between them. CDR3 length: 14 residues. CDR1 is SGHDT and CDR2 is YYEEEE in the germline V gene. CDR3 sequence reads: CASSLEWKWDEQFF. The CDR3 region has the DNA TGTGCCAGCAGCTTGGAGTGGAAATGGGATGAGCAGTTCTTC.

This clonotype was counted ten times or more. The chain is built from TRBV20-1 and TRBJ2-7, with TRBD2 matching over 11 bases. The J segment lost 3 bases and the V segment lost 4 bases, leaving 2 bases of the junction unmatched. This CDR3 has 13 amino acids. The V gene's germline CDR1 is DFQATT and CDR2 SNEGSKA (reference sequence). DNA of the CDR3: TGCAGTGCTACCGGGACTAGCGGCTACGAGCAGTACTTC. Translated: CSATGTSGYEQYF.

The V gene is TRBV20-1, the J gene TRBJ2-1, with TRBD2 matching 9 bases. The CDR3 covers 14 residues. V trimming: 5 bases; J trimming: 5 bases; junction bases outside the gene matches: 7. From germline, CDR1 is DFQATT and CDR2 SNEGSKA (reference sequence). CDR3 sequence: CSALDSGSHNEQFF. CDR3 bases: TGCAGTGCTTTAGATAGCGGGAGCCACAATGAGCAGTTCTTC.

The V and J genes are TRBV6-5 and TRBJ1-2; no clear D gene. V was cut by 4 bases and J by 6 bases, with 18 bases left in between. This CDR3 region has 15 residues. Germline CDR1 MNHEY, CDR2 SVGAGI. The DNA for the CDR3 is TGTGCCAGCAGTTTAAGTCGGGTGAAATCGGATGGCTACACCTTC. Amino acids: CASSLSRVKSDGYTF.

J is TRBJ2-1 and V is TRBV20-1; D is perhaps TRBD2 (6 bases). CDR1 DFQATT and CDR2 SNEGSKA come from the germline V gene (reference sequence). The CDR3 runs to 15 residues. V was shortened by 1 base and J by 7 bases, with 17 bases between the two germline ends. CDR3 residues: CSARATRGLGNEQFF. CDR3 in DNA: TGCAGTGCTAGAGCTACCCGGGGACTTGGAAATGAGCAGTTCTTC.

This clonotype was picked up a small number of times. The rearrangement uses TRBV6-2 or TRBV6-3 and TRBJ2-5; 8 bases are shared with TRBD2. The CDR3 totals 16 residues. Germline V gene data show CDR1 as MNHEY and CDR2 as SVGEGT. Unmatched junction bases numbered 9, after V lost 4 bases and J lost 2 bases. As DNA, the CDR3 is TGTGCCAGCAGTTGGCGGGGGCGGGAGGCACAAGAGACCCAGTACTTC. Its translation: CASSWRGREAQETQYF.

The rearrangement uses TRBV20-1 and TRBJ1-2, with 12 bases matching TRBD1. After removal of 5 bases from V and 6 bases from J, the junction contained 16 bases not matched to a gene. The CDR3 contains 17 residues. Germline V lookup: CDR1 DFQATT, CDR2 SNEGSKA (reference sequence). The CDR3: CSALPKPTGQGANGYTF. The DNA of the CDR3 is TGCAGTGCTCTACCCAAACCCACGGGACAGGGGGCAAATGGCTACACCTTC.

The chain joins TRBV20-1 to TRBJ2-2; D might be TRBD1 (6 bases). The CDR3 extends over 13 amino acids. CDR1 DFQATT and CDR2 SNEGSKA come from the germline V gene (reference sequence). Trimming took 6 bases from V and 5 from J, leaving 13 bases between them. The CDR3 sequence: CSAVVQGTGELFF. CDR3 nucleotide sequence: TGCAGTGCCGTTGTACAGGGTACCGGGGAGCTGTTTTTT.

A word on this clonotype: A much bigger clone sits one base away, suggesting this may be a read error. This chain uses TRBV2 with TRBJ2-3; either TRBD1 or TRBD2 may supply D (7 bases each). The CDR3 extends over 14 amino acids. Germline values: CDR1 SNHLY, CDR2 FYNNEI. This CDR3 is CTRKRDRSTDTQYF. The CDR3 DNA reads TGTACCAGAAAGCGGGACAGAAGCACAGATACGCAGTATTTT. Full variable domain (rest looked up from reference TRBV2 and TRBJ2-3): EPEVTQTPSHQVTQMGQEVILRCVPISNHLYFYWYRQILGQKVEFLVSFYNNEISEKSEIFDDQFSVERPDGSNFTLKIRSTKLEDSAMYFCTRKRDRSTDTQYFGPGTRLTVL.